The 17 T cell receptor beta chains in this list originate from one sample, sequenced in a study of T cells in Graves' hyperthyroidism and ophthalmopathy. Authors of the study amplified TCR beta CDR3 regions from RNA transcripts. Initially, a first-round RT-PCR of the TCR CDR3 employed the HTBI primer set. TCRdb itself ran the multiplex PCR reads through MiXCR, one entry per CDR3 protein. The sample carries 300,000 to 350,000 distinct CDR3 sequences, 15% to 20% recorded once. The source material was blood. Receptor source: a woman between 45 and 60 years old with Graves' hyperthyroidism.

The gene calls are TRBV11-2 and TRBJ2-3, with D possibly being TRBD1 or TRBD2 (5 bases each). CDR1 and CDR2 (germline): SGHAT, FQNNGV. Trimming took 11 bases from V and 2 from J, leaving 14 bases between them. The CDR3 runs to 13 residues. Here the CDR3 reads CAEGTGITDTQYF. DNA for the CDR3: TGTGCCGAGGGGACGGGGATCACAGATACGCAGTATTTT.

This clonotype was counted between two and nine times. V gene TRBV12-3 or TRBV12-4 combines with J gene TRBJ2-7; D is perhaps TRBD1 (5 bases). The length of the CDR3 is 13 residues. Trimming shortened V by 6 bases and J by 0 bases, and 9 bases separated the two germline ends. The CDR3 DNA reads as TGTGCCAGCAGACAAGACAGCTCCTACGAGCAGTACTTC. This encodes CASRQDSSYEQYF.

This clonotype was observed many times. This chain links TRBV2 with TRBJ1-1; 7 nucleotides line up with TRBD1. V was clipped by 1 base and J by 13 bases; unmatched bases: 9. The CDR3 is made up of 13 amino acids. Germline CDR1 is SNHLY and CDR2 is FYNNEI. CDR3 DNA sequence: TGTGCCAGCAGTGAAGGAATCTATGGGACAGTTTTCTTT. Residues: CASSEGIYGTVFF.

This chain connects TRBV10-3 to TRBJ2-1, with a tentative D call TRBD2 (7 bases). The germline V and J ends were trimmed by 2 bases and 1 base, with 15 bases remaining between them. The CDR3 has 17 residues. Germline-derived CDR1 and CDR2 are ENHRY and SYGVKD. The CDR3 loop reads CAISERRGEGSYNEQFF. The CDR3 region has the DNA TGTGCCATCAGTGAGAGGAGGGGGGAGGGTTCCTACAATGAGCAGTTCTTC.

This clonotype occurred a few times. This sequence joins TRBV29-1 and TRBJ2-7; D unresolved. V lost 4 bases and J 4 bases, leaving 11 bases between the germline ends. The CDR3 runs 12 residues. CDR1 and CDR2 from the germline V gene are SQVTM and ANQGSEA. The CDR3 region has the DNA TGCAGCGTTGGAGACGACGCTTACGAGCAGTACGTC. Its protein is CSVGDDAYEQYV.

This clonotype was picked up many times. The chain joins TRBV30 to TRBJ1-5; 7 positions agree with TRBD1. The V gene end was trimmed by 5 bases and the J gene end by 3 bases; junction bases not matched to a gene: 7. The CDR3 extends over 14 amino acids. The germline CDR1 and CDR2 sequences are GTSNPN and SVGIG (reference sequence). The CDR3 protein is CAWARGGDNQPQHF. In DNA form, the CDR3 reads TGTGCCTGGGCCAGGGGGGGAGACAATCAGCCCCAGCATTTT. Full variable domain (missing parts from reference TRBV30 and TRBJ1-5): SQTIHQWPATLVQPVGSPLSLECTVEGTSNPNLYWYRQAAGRGLQLLFYSVGIGQISSEVPQNLSASRPQDRQFILSSKKLLLSDSGFYLCAWARGGDNQPQHFGDGTRLSIL.

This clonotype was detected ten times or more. In DNA, the CDR3 is TGCAGTGCTAGCCCTAGCGGGGGGATAGATACGCAGTATTTT. Translated, it gives CSASPSGGIDTQYF. The genes are TRBV20-1 and TRBJ2-3; 11 nucleotides align to TRBD2. Germline trimming cut 3 bases from V and 5 bases from J; bases unmatched to any gene: 4. The CDR3 is 14 amino acids. CDR1 DFQATT and CDR2 SNEGSKA come from the germline V gene (reference sequence).

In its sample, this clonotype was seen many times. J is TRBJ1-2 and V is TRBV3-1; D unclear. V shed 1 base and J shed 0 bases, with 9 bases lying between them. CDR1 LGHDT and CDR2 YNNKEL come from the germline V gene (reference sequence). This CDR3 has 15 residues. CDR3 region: CASSQANIPNYGYTF. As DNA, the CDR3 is TGTGCCAGCAGCCAAGCCAATATTCCTAACTATGGCTACACCTTC.

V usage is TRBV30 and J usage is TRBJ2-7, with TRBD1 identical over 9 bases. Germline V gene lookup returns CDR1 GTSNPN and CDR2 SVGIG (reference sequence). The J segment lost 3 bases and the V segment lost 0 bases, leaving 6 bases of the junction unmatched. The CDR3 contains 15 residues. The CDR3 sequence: CAWSVGTGSVYEQYF. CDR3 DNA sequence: TGTGCCTGGAGTGTTGGGACAGGGTCCGTCTACGAGCAGTACTTC.

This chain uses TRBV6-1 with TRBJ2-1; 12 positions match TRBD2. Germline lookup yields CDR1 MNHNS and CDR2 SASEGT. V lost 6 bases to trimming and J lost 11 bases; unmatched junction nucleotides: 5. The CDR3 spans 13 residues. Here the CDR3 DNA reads TGTGCCAGCAGCGACGGACTAGCGGGGAAGCAGTTCTTC. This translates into CASSDGLAGKQFF.

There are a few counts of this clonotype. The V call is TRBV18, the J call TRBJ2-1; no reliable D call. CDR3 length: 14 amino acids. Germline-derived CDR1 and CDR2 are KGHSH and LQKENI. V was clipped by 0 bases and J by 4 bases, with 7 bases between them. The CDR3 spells CASSPPSTYNEQFF. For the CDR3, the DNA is TGTGCCAGCTCACCACCGTCCACTTACAATGAGCAGTTCTTC.

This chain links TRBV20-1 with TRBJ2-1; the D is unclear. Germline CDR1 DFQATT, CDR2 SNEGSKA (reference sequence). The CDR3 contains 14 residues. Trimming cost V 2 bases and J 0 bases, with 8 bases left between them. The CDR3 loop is CSARLRSSYNEQFF. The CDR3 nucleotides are TGCAGTGCTAGATTGCGGAGCTCCTACAATGAGCAGTTCTTC.

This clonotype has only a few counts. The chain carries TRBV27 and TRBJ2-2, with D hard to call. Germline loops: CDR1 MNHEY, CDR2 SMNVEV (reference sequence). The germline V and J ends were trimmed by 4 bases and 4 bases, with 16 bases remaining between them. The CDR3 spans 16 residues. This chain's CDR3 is CASSSYKTTGTGELFF. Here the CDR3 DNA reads TGTGCCAGCAGTTCATACAAAACGACGGGCACCGGGGAGCTGTTTTTT.

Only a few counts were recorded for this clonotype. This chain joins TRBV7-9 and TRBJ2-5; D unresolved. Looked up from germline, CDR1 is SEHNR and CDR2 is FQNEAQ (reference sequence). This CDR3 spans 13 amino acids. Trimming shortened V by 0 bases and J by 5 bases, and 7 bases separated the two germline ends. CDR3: CASSLAVRETQYF. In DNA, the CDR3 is TGTGCCAGCAGCTTAGCTGTGAGGGAGACCCAGTACTTC.

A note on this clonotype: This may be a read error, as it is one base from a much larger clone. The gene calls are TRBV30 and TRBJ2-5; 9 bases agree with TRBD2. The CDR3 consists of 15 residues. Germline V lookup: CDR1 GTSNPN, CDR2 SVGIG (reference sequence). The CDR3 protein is CAWTPTSGYQETQCF. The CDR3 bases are TGTGCCTGGACCCCAACTAGCGGGTACCAAGAGACCCAGTGCTTC.

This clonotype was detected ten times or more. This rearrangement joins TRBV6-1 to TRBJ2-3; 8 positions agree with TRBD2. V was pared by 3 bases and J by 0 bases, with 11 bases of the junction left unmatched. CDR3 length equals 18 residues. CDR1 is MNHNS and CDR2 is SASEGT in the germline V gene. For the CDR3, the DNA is TGTGCCAGCAGTGAGTTATCGGGGGGGGACGCTAGCACAGATACGCAGTATTTT. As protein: CASSELSGGDASTDTQYF.

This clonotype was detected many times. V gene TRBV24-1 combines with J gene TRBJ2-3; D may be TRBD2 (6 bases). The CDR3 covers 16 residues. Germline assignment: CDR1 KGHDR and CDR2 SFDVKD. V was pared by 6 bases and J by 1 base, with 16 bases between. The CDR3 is CATSPLGGDRTDTQYF. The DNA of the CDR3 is TGTGCCACCAGTCCCTTGGGGGGAGACCGCACAGATACGCAGTATTTT.